This TCR beta chain was captured by sequencing in a study of cytomegalovirus exposure and HLA in healthy donors. Points from the study as a whole: According to reports, the classifier identified cytomegalovirus status with high specificity and sensitivity. Among the most significant clusters, several appeared linked to common viral pathogens in a later analysis. An analysis that was carried out later associated 15,000 to 20,000 TCR beta sequences with HLA alleles at 0.05 false discovery rate. Immune exposure information comprised only CMV serostatus.

Both 60 Vbeta primers and 13 Jbeta primers went into the PCR. The repertoire was sequenced with immunoSEQ multiplex PCR; TCRdb's copy has only in-frame clones and lacks some. The sample table includes tens of thousands of clones. The CDR3 consists of 15 residues. CDR1 SEHNR and CDR2 FQNEAQ come from the germline V gene (reference sequence). Worth noting for this clone: Its antigen remains unidentified. The junction shows a germline mismatch at one end, possibly a read error.

The sequenced sample consisted of PBMCs. The chain combines TRBV7-9 with TRBJ2-5; 7 nucleotides line up with TRBD1. The source is a man aged 30 to 45 in good health and CMV-seronegative. CDR3 amino acids: CASSPKRQGQGTQYF. The CDR3 region has the DNA TGTGCCAGCAGCCCAAAACGACAGGGCCAAGGGACCCAGTACTTC.